A single sample is the source of the 20 T cell receptor beta chains below, sequenced in a study of blood T cell repertoires in COVID-19 (dated by TCRdb to 2020 to 2021). The library came from the immunoSEQ multiplex PCR assay. This is the immuneACCESS table as TCRdb keeps it, with only in-frame sequences that have V and J called. A part of the clones is gone; compared with another copy, unresolved V genes explain less than half, and the rest is unexplained. The sample table contains 200,000 to 250,000 clones; only one count was recorded for 84% of them. Of the sample, 4.5% to 6% is held by the ten largest clones. The sample taken for sequencing was peripheral blood. Every receptor here comes from a woman aged 60-70 years who had recovered from COVID-19.

The chain employs TRBV5-6 and TRBJ2-1; D call uncertain. V lost 0 bases and J lost 5, with 9 bases in between. The germline V gene encodes CDR1 SGHDT and CDR2 YYEEEE. There are 14 residues in the CDR3. The CDR3 region is CASSLVRRDNEQFF. DNA of the CDR3: TGTGCCAGCAGCTTGGTAAGACGGGACAATGAGCAGTTCTTC.

This sequence joins TRBV28 and TRBJ1-2; perhaps TRBD1 as D (6 bases). V dropped 3 bases and J dropped 6 bases, with 11 bases sitting between them. This CDR3 region has 13 residues. The germline V gene encodes CDR1 MDHEN and CDR2 SYDVKM. CDR3 in DNA: TGTGCCAGCAGTTTTGTGGGGGCTAATGGCTACACCTTC. Residues: CASSFVGANGYTF.

This clone appeared once. The rearrangement links TRBV5-4 to TRBJ1-1; the match to TRBD1 covers 7 bases. Germline assignment: CDR1 SGHNT and CDR2 YYREEE (reference sequence). The CDR3 covers 15 residues. Trimming cost V 5 bases and J 6 bases; bases outside gene matches: 13. The CDR3 spells CASSYTGVNQPEAFF. In nucleotides, the CDR3 is TGTGCCAGCAGTTACACAGGGGTCAATCAGCCTGAAGCTTTCTTT.

CDR3 nucleotide sequence: TGTGCCAGCAGCTTATCACTAGCCTTCGGGGAAGATCAAGAGACCCAGTACTTC. Encoded protein: CASSLSLAFGEDQETQYF. This rearrangement joins TRBV13 to TRBJ2-5; tentative D call: TRBD2 (6 bases). CDR1 and CDR2 (germline): PRHDT, FYEKMQ (reference sequence). The germline V and J ends were trimmed by 2 bases and 2 bases, with 21 bases remaining between them. The length of the CDR3 is 18 residues.

This clone was seen a handful of times. This chain links TRBV30 with TRBJ1-6; D might be TRBD1 (5 bases). Germline V gene lookup returns CDR1 GTSNPN and CDR2 SVGIG (reference sequence). V was pared by 6 bases and J by 10 bases, with 13 bases between. This CDR3 spans 12 amino acids. CDR3 sequence (DNA): TGTGCCTGTTCGACAGTGGGGTCACCCCTCCACTTT. Its translation: CACSTVGSPLHF.

The chain is built from TRBV11-3 and TRBJ2-1; D not resolved. The germline V gene encodes CDR1 SGHNT and CDR2 YENEEA. With 5 bases removed from V and 1 base from J, the gap between germline ends came to 12 bases. This CDR3 is 15 amino acids long. CDR3 DNA sequence: TGTGCCAGCAGCCCGGGTGTCGGGTCCTACAATGAGCAGTTCTTC. Translating it yields CASSPGVGSYNEQFF.

The V and J genes are TRBV10-3 and TRBJ1-5; 8 bases align to TRBD1. The V and J ends lost 6 bases and 7 bases, in that order; junction bases with no gene match: 2. This CDR3 has 12 residues. Looked up from germline, CDR1 is ENHRY and CDR2 is SYGVKD. CDR3 sequence: CAIRTGDQPQHF. The CDR3 region has the DNA TGTGCCATCAGGACAGGGGACCAGCCCCAGCATTTT.

J is TRBJ1-1 and V is TRBV7-9; a weak D match, TRBD1 (6 bases). Germline V gives CDR1 SEHNR, CDR2 FQNEAQ (reference sequence). The CDR3 runs 13 residues. V lost 4 bases and J 10 bases, leaving 16 bases between the germline ends. In DNA form, the CDR3 reads TGTGCCAGCAGCTCACAGGGAGGGGTGGTAGCTTTCTTT. As protein: CASSSQGGVVAFF.

This chain joins TRBV7-3 and TRBJ2-3; TRBD2 matches at 7 bases. This CDR3 contains 15 residues. Germline V gene lookup returns CDR1 SGHTA and CDR2 FQGTGA. The junction had 2 bases not matched to a gene; V was cut back by 1 base and J by 1 base. The CDR3, as DNA: TGTGCCAGCAGCTTAAGTGCGGGAGGCACAGATACGCAGTATTTT. It encodes CASSLSAGGTDTQYF.

The rearrangement joins TRBV7-6 to TRBJ2-1, with a possible D match to TRBD1 (6 bases). Germline V gene lookup returns CDR1 SGHVS and CDR2 FNYEAQ. V lost 4 bases, J lost 4 bases, and 23 bases lay in between. The CDR3 spans 18 residues. CDR3 in DNA: TGTGCCAGCAGCTCGACAGGTGATGATGGTCAAATATACAATGAGCAGTTCTTC. The encoded protein is CASSSTGDDGQIYNEQFF.

The rearrangement joins TRBV18 to TRBJ2-3, with TRBD2 matching over 14 bases. CDR1 KGHSH and CDR2 LQKENI come from the germline V gene. The CDR3 is 16 residues long. With V trimmed by 0 bases and J by 6 bases, 2 bases remained unmatched. For the CDR3, the DNA is TGTGCCAGCTCACCACCGGGACTAGCGGGGGTGGATACGCAGTATTTT. It translates to CASSPPGLAGVDTQYF.

The rearrangement links TRBV5-1 to TRBJ2-2, with 8 nucleotides matching TRBD1. The junction had 11 bases not matched to a gene; V was cut back by 4 bases and J by 3 bases. Germline lookup yields CDR1 SGHRS and CDR2 YFSETQ. There are 17 residues in the CDR3. DNA for the CDR3: TGCGCCAGCAGCCGAGGTCAGACAGGGGCGGACACCGGGGAGCTGTTTTTT. It encodes CASSRGQTGADTGELFF.

This chain links TRBV19 with TRBJ1-1; weak D call: TRBD1 (6 bases). Trimming cost V 5 bases and J 3 bases, with 13 bases left between them. This CDR3 region has 14 residues. In germline, CDR1 is LNHDA, CDR2 SQIVND (reference sequence). CDR3 DNA: TGTGCCAGTAGTGCTACAGGGTACTACACTGAAGCTTTCTTT. This codes for CASSATGYYTEAFF.

Only a few counts were recorded for this clone. The rearrangement joins TRBV10-3 to TRBJ1-1, with D possibly being TRBD1 (5 bases). The CDR3 covers 13 residues. The germline gives CDR1 ENHRY, CDR2 SYGVKD. The V and J ends lost 8 bases and 1 base respectively, with 11 bases between them. Written as DNA, the CDR3 is TGTGCCATCCGCAAAGACAGGAACACTGAAGCTTTCTTT. Its translation is CAIRKDRNTEAFF.

This chain uses TRBV4-1 with TRBJ2-7, with 10 bases aligning to TRBD2. Losses at the gene ends were 4 bases for V and 3 bases for J; bases not matched to a gene: 6. Looked up from germline, CDR1 is MGHRA and CDR2 is YSYEKL. The CDR3 has 15 amino acids. The CDR3 bases are TGCGCCAGCAGCCCGGCCGCTAGCGGGAGCTACGAGCAGTACTTC. Its translation: CASSPAASGSYEQYF.

The chain uses TRBV19 and TRBJ2-7; TRBD1 aligns across 9 bases. Germline CDR1 LNHDA, CDR2 SQIVND (reference sequence). J lost 5 bases, V lost 2 bases, and 4 bases had no gene match. The CDR3 contains 14 residues. The CDR3 sequence: CASSIRDRVDEQYF. As DNA, the CDR3 is TGTGCCAGTAGTATACGGGACAGGGTCGACGAGCAGTACTTC.

V is TRBV30 and J is TRBJ2-7, with TRBD1 identical over 10 bases. The CDR3 sequence is 13 residues long. With V trimmed by 7 bases and J by 3 bases, 6 bases remained unmatched. Germline CDR1 reads GTSNPN; CDR2 reads SVGIG (reference sequence). Here the CDR3 DNA reads TGTGCCTCGACAGGGGGCGGGAACTACGAGCAGTACTTC. Translation: CASTGGGNYEQYF.

The rearrangement links TRBV30 to TRBJ1-2, with D possibly matching TRBD1 (6 bases). The length of the CDR3 is 15 residues. Looked up from germline, CDR1 is GTSNPN and CDR2 is SVGIG (reference sequence). V was pared by 5 bases and J by 8 bases, with 24 bases between. CDR3 loop: CAWVGTLKQGGGYTF. In DNA form, the CDR3 reads TGTGCCTGGGTCGGGACATTAAAACAGGGTGGAGGCTACACCTTC.

The chain uses TRBV10-3 and TRBJ2-2; weak D call: TRBD2 (6 bases). V dropped 2 bases and J dropped 7 bases, with 11 bases sitting between them. There are 14 residues in the CDR3. Looked up from germline, CDR1 is ENHRY and CDR2 is SYGVKD. Here the CDR3 DNA reads TGTGCCATCAGTGAGCGGACTAAAGACGGGGAGCTGTTTTTT. Translated, it gives CAISERTKDGELFF.

The gene calls are TRBV5-1 and TRBJ2-1; TRBD1 matches at 8 bases. V lost 4 bases and J lost 2; bases outside the gene matches: 2. Germline assignment: CDR1 SGHRS and CDR2 YFSETQ. The CDR3 has 14 amino acids. DNA of the CDR3: TGCGCCAGCAGCGTGGACAGGGCCTACAATGAGCAGTTCTTC. It yields the protein CASSVDRAYNEQFF.